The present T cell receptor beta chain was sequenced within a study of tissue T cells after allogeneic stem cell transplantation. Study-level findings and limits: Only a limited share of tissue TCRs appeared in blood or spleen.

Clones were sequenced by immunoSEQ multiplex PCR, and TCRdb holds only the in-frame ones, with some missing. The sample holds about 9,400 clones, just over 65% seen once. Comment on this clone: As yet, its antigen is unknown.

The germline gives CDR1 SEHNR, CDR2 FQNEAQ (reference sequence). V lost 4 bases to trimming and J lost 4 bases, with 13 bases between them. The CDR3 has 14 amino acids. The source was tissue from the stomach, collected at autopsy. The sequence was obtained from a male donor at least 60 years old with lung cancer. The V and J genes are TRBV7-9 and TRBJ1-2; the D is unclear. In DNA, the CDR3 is TGTGCCAGCAGCTCCCGGGGAGGGTTCTATGGCTACACCTTC. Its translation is CASSSRGGFYGYTF. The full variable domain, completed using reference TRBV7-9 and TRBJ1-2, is DTGVSQNPRHKITKRGQNVTFRCDPISEHNRLYWYRQTLGQGPEFLTYFQNEAQLEKSRLLSDRFSAERPKGSFSTLEIQRTEQGDSAMYLCASSSRGGFYGYTFGSGTRLTVV.